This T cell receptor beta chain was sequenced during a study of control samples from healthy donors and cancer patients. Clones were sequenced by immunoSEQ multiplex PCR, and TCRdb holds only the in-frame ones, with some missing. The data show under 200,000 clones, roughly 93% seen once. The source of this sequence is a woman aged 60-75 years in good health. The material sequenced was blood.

The CDR3, as DNA: TGTGCCAGCAGCCAAGTGCGAAGCTATGGCTACACCTTC. It encodes CASSQVRSYGYTF. V gene TRBV14 combines with J gene TRBJ1-2; the D is unclear. CDR3 length equals 13 residues. From germline, CDR1 is SGHDN and CDR2 FVKESK. The germline V and J ends were trimmed by 1 base and 4 bases, with 7 bases remaining between them. Looking up the rest from reference TRBV14 and TRBJ1-2 gives the full variable domain: EAGVTQFPSHSVIEKGQTVTLRCDPISGHDNLYWYRRVMGKEIKFLLHFVKESKQDESGMPNNRFLAERTGGTYSTLKVQPAELEDSGVYFCASSQVRSYGYTFGSGTRLTVV.